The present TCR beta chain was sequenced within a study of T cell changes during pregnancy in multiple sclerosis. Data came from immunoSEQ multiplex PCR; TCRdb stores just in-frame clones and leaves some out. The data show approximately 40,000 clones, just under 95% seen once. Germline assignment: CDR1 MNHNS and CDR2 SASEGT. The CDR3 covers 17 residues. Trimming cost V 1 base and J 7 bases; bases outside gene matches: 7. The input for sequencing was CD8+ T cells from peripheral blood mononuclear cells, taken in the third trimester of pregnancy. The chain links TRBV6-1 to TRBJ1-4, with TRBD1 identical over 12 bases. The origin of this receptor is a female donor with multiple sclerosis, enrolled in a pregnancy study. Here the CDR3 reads CASSEEGQGARGEKLFF. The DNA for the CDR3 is TGTGCCAGCAGTGAAGAGGGACAGGGGGCTCGCGGTGAAAAACTGTTTTTT.